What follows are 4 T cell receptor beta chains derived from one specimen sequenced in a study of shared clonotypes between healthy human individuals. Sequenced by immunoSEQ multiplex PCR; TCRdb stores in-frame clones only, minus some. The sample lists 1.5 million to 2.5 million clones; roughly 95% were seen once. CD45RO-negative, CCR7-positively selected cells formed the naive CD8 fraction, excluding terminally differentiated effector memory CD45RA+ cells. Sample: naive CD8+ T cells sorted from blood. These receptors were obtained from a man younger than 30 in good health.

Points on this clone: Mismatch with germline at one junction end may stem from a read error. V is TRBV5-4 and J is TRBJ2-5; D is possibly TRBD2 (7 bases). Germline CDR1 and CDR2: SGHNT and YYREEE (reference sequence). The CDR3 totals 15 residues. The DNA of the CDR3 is TGTGCCAGCACCTTGTGGGGGGGCGGGCCAGAGACCCAGTACTTC. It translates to CASTLWGGGPETQYF.

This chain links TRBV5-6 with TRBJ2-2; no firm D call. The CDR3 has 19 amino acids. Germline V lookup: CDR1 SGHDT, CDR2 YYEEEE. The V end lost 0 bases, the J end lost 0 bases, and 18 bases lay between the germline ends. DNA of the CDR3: TGTGCCAGCAGCTTGGCTCCTTGGAAAACGGGTACGAACACCGGGGAGCTGTTTTTT. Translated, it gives CASSLAPWKTGTNTGELFF.

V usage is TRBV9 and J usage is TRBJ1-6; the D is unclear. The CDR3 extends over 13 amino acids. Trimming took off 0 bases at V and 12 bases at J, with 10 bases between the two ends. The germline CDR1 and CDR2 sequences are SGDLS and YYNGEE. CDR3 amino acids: CASSVGGSLPLHF. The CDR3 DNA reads TGTGCCAGCAGCGTAGGCGGGAGCCTACCCCTCCACTTT.

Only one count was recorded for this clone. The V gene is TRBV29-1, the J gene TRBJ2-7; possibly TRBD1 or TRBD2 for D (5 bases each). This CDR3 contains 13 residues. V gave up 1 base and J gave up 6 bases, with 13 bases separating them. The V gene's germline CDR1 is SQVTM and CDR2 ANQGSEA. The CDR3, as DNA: TGCAGCGTTGAAGGTCCCGGGACGGGCGAGCAGTACTTC. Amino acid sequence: CSVEGPGTGEQYF.